This T cell receptor (beta chain) was recovered during a study of metastatic and nonmetastatic thyroid tumors. By share, this clone ranks as hyperexpanded. Losses at the gene ends were 0 bases for V and 6 bases for J; bases not matched to a gene: 8. This CDR3 has 16 residues. CDR1 MNHEY and CDR2 SVGAGI come from the germline V gene. Using MiXCR, TCRdb re-called clones from the PCR reads. The sample consists of about 15,000 clones, 32% of them appearing once. Thyroid surgery was performed in patients who had received no treatment beforehand. This receptor was obtained from a female donor with papillary thyroid cancer or a benign thyroid nodule (not recorded which). Some clones in this sample may be carry-over from other donors' samples. Material for sequencing was tumor tissue. J is TRBJ2-3 and V is TRBV6-5; 8 bases are shared with TRBD1. CDR3 loop: CASSYSAQGAADTQYF. The CDR3, as DNA: TGTGCCAGCAGTTACTCAGCTCAGGGGGCAGCGGATACGCAGTATTTT.